Listed here are 19 T cell receptor beta chains from one sample, sequenced in a study of blood T cell repertoires in COVID-19. Sequenced by immunoSEQ multiplex PCR; TCRdb stores in-frame clones only, minus some. The top ten hold roughly 3.3% of the sample, which has roughly 250,000 clones, more than 75% seen once. Sequencing was performed on PBMCs or T cells enriched from blood (not recorded which). These TCRs come from a woman between 35 and 50 years old with acute COVID-19.

The chain has TRBV13 and TRBJ2-5; 11 bases map to TRBD2. The germline CDR1 and CDR2 sequences are PRHDT and FYEKMQ (reference sequence). J was trimmed by 0 bases and V by 5 bases; bases with no gene match: 11. The CDR3 consists of 18 residues. DNA for the CDR3: TGTGCCAGCAGCGAAGCCCTACTAGCGGGAGCCAACCAAGAGACCCAGTACTTC. Protein: CASSEALLAGANQETQYF.

The chain is built from TRBV20-1 and TRBJ1-4; tentative D call: TRBD1 (6 bases). CDR1 is DFQATT and CDR2 is SNEGSKA in the germline V gene (reference sequence). Between the trimmed V and J ends, which lost 3 bases and 6 bases, there was a span of 14 bases. This CDR3 is 14 amino acids long. The CDR3 coding sequence is TGCAGTGCTAGTGCACAGGGTTTCCATGAAAAACTGTTTTTT. Translated: CSASAQGFHEKLFF.

The chain joins TRBV7-3 to TRBJ1-2; 10 bases fit TRBD1. Germline CDR1 SGHTA, CDR2 FQGTGA. J lost 6 bases, V lost 4 bases, and 2 bases had no gene match. CDR3 length equals 13 residues. The CDR3 DNA is TGTGCCAGCAGCTCCGGACAGGGGGATGGCTACACCTTC. Translated, it gives CASSSGQGDGYTF.

This rearrangement joins TRBV3-1 (or the pseudogene TRBV3-2) to TRBJ1-1; D ambiguous. Trimming removed 0 bases at V and 1 base at J, with 6 bases between. The germline V gene has CDR1 LGHDT and CDR2 YNNKEL (reference sequence). CDR3 length equals 14 residues. The CDR3 DNA sequence: TGTGCCAGCAGCCAAGAAAGCCCGAACACTGAAGCTTTCTTT. This encodes CASSQESPNTEAFF.

The rearrangement uses TRBV25-1 and TRBJ1-6, with 9 bases identical to TRBD1. Germline lookup yields CDR1 MGHDK and CDR2 SYGVNS. V lost 4 bases to trimming and J lost 7 bases; unmatched junction nucleotides: 5. The CDR3 has 15 residues. For the CDR3, the DNA is TGTGCCAGCAGTGGACGGACAGGGGAAAATTCACCCCTCCACTTT. Translation: CASSGRTGENSPLHF.

V is TRBV6-1 and J is TRBJ1-6; tentative D call: TRBD1 (6 bases). The CDR3 extends over 14 amino acids. Germline V CDR1 and CDR2: MNHNS, SASEGT. V was cut by 3 bases and J by 9 bases, with 12 bases left in between. The CDR3 sequence: CASSDRGSSSPLHF. In DNA, the CDR3 is TGTGCCAGCAGTGACAGGGGAAGTAGTTCACCCCTCCACTTT.

The chain joins TRBV9 to TRBJ1-4; the match to TRBD1 covers 7 bases. Germline V gives CDR1 SGDLS, CDR2 YYNGEE. There are 16 residues in the CDR3. V shed 4 bases, J shed 5 bases, and the junction held 11 bases outside the gene matches. DNA for the CDR3: TGTGCCAGCAGCCCGACAGCGGACAGGCTAAATGAAAAACTGTTTTTT. Its translation is CASSPTADRLNEKLFF.

The chain combines TRBV24-1 with TRBJ2-2; no firm D call. The CDR3 has 14 amino acids. The germline V and J ends were trimmed by 4 bases and 6 bases, with 11 bases remaining between them. Looked up from germline, CDR1 is KGHDR and CDR2 is SFDVKD. The CDR3 reads CATSDSSMAGELFF. CDR3 in DNA: TGTGCCACCAGTGACAGTTCCATGGCCGGGGAGCTGTTTTTT.

This rearrangement joins TRBV5-1 to TRBJ2-3, with 12 bases matching TRBD2. From germline, CDR1 is SGHRS and CDR2 YFSETQ. The ends lost 4 bases at V and 0 bases at J; junction bases unmatched: 6. The CDR3 sequence is 17 residues long. The CDR3 sequence: CASSAGLAGLSTDTQYF. The DNA of the CDR3 is TGCGCCAGCAGCGCAGGACTAGCGGGGCTTAGCACAGATACGCAGTATTTT.

Comments on this clone: The same CDR3 also results from other DNA sequences found in this sample. The V and J genes are TRBV9 and TRBJ2-1; 7 nucleotides agree with TRBD2. The CDR3 contains 14 residues. With 2 bases clipped from V and 4 bases from J, the junction kept 3 bases outside the gene matches. Germline CDR1 reads SGDLS; CDR2 reads YYNGEE. Here the CDR3 reads CASSVSGSYNEQFF. The CDR3 coding sequence is TGTGCCAGCAGCGTTAGCGGGTCGTACAATGAGCAGTTCTTC.

The J gene is TRBJ1-1, the V gene TRBV11-3; D remains ambiguous. V was pared by 0 bases and J by 6 bases, with 5 bases between. This CDR3 comprises 12 residues. Germline CDR1 and CDR2: SGHNT and YENEEA. CDR3 amino acids: CASSLDRAEAFF. The CDR3 coding sequence is TGTGCCAGCAGCTTAGATCGCGCTGAAGCTTTCTTT.

A remark on this clone: With a far larger clone one base away, a read error is the likely cause. CDR3 DNA sequence: TGTGCCAGCAGCTTAGACAGCTCCTACGAGCAGTACTTC. This sequence encodes CASSLDSSYEQYF. This rearrangement joins TRBV11-3 to TRBJ2-7, with D unclear. The CDR3 spans 13 residues. The germline V gene has CDR1 SGHNT and CDR2 YENEEA. Deletions cut 0 bases from V and 0 bases from J, with 3 bases between.

The chain joins TRBV5-4 to TRBJ1-2; no firm D call. The CDR3 loop spans 15 amino acids. The V end was cut by 3 bases, the J end by 4 bases, with 16 bases between. Germline CDR1 reads SGHNT; CDR2 reads YYREEE (reference sequence). The CDR3 bases are TGTGCCAGCAGCTCGAAGAGTATGGTGGTCTATGGCTACACCTTC. It specifies CASSSKSMVVYGYTF.

CDR3 amino acids: CASSPGLGNQPQHF. CDR3 coding DNA: TGTGCCAGCTCCCCGGGTTTGGGCAATCAGCCCCAGCATTTT. This sequence joins TRBV27 and TRBJ1-5, with unresolved D. Germline V gives CDR1 MNHEY, CDR2 SMNVEV (reference sequence). Trimming removed 8 bases from V and 2 bases from J, with 13 bases in between. CDR3 length equals 14 residues.

J is TRBJ1-1 and V is TRBV5-1, with D maybe TRBD1 (5 bases). Trimming took 4 bases from V and 2 from J, leaving 9 bases between them. CDR3 length: 13 amino acids. In germline, CDR1 is SGHRS, CDR2 YFSETQ. In nucleotides, the CDR3 is TGCGCCAGCAGCAGGGGTCTCAACACTGAAGCTTTCTTT. Translating it yields CASSRGLNTEAFF.

The rearrangement joins TRBV3-1 (or the pseudogene TRBV3-2) to TRBJ2-7; D might be TRBD2 (6 bases). Germline CDR1 LGHDT, CDR2 YNNKEL (reference sequence). The CDR3 length is 14 residues. V was cut by 1 base and J by 6 bases, with 13 bases left in between. DNA for the CDR3: TGTGCCAGCAGCCAAGTGGGGCAGGGAGGCGAGCAGTACTTC. Protein: CASSQVGQGGEQYF.

V usage is TRBV24-1 and J usage is TRBJ2-3; 10 positions match TRBD2. Looked up from germline, CDR1 is KGHDR and CDR2 is SFDVKD. The CDR3 loop spans 16 amino acids. V shed 1 base and J 9 bases; nucleotides not matched to a gene: 9. In DNA form, the CDR3 reads TGTGCCACCAGTGATTTACCTAGCGGGAGCGGGGTAACGCAGTATTTT. Translated: CATSDLPSGSGVTQYF.

The count of this clone is one. The CDR3 nucleotides read TGTGCCACCCGGGGGGGTACAGATACGCAGTATTTT. Translated: CATRGGTDTQYF. This sequence joins TRBV6-5 and TRBJ2-3; 8 nucleotides line up with TRBD2. The CDR3 has 12 residues. V was pared by 10 bases and J by 3 bases, with 3 bases of the junction left unmatched. CDR1 MNHEY and CDR2 SVGAGI come from the germline V gene.

This chain joins TRBV19 and TRBJ2-1; 8 nucleotides agree with TRBD2. Germline CDR1 is LNHDA and CDR2 is SQIVND (reference sequence). V was clipped by 6 bases and J by 4 bases; unmatched bases: 8. This CDR3 contains 15 residues. DNA for the CDR3: TGTGCCAGTAGGCCCCAGCGGGAGTCTTACAATGAGCAGTTCTTC. Amino acids: CASRPQRESYNEQFF.